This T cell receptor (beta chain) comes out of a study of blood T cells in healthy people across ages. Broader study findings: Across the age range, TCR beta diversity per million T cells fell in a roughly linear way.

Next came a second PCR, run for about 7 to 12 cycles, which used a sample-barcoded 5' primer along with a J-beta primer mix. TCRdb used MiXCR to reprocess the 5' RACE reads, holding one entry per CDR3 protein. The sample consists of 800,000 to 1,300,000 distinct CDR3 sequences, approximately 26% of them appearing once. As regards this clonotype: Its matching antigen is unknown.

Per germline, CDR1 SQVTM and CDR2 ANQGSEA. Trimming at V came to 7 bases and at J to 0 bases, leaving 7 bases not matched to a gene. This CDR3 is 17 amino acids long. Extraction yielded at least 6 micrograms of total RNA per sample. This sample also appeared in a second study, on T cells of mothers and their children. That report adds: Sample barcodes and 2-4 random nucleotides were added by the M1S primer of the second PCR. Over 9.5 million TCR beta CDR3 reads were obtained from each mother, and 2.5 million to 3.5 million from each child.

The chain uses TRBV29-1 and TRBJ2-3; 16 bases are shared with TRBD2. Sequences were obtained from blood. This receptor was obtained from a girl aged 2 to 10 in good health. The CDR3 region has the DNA TGCAGCGGAGCCGGGACTAGCGGGGGGGAGAGCACAGATACGCAGTATTTT. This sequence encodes CSGAGTSGGESTDTQYF.